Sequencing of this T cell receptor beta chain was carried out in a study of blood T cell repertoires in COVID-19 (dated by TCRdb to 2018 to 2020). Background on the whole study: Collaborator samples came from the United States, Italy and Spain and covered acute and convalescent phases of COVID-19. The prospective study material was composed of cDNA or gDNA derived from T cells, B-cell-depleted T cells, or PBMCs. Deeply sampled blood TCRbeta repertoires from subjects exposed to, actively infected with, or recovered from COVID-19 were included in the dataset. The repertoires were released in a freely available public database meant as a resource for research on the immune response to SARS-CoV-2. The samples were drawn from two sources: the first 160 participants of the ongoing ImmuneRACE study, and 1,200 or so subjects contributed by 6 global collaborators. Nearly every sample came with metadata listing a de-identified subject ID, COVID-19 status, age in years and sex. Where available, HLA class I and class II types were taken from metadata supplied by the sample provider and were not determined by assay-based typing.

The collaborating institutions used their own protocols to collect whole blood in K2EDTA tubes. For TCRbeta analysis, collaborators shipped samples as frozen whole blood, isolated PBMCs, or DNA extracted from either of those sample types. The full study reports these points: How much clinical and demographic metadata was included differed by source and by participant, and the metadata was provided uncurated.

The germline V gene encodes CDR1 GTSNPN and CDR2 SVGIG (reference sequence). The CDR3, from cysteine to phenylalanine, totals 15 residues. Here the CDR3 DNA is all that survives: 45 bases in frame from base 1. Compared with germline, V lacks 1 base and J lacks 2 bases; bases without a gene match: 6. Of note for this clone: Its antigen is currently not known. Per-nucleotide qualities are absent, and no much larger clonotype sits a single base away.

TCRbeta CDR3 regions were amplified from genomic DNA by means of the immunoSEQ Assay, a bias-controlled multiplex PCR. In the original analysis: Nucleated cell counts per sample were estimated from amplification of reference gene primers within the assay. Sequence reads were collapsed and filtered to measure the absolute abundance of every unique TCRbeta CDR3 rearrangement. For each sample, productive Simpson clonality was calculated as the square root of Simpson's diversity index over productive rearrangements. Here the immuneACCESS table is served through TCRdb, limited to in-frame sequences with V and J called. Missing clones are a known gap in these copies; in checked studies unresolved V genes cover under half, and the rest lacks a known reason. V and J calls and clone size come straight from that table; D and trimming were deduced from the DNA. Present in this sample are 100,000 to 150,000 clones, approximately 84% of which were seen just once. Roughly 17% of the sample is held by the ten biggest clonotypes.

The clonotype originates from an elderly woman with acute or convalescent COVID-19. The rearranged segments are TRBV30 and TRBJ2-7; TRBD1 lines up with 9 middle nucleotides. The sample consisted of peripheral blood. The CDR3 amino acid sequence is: CAWSGSDRGPYEQYF. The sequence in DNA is TGTGCCTGGAGTGGCTCGGACAGGGGCCCCTACGAGCAGTACTTC.